The next 13 T cell receptor beta chains were all read from a single sample in a study of blood T cell repertoires in COVID-19. Measured with immunoSEQ multiplex PCR; TCRdb has only the in-frame clones, and not every one. There are just over 200,000 clones in the sample; about nine tenths occur only once, and 4.5% to 7.5% lies in the top ten. The sequenced material came from peripheral blood. The receptors were sampled from a man at least 80 years old with acute or convalescent COVID-19.

V usage is TRBV29-1 and J usage is TRBJ2-1; 9 bases agree with TRBD1. The CDR3 consists of 12 residues. Germline V gives CDR1 SQVTM, CDR2 ANQGSEA. Germline trimming cut 5 bases from V and 10 bases from J; bases unmatched to any gene: 6. The CDR3 DNA reads TGCAGCGTTTGGGACAGGGACCAGGAGCAGTTCTTC. Protein: CSVWDRDQEQFF.

The chain links TRBV19 to TRBJ1-5; tentative D call: TRBD1 (5 bases). Germline V CDR1 and CDR2: LNHDA, SQIVND (reference sequence). V lost 7 bases and J 6 bases, leaving 13 bases between the germline ends. This CDR3 is 13 amino acids long. In DNA, the CDR3 is TGTGCCAGTACCCGGGGGGACGGTCAGCCCCAGCATTTT. It is translated as CASTRGDGQPQHF. Together with reference TRBV19 and TRBJ1-5, the CDR3 gives the full variable domain: DGGITQSPKYLFRKEGQNVTLSCEQNLNHDAMYWYRQDPGQGLRLIYYSQIVNDFQKGDIAEGYSVSREKKESFPLTVTSAQKNPTAFYLCASTRGDGQPQHFGDGTRLSIL.

Here the CDR3 reads CASSIGQFGTEAFF. The DNA of the CDR3 is TGTGCCAGCAGTATAGGACAGTTCGGGACTGAAGCTTTCTTT. This chain connects TRBV6-6 to TRBJ1-1; the D gene is possibly TRBD1 (6 bases). Per germline, CDR1 MNHNY and CDR2 SVGAGI (reference sequence). Trimming left V 5 bases short and J 5 bases short, with 15 bases between. The CDR3 covers 14 residues.

The gene calls are TRBV3-1 (or the pseudogene TRBV3-2) and TRBJ2-1; 12 bases line up with TRBD2. V shed 2 bases, J shed 4 bases, and the junction held 6 bases outside the gene matches. Germline lookup yields CDR1 LGHDT and CDR2 YNNKEL (reference sequence). CDR3 length: 17 residues. The CDR3 sequence: CASSQTSGGFEYNEQFF. The CDR3 DNA sequence: TGTGCCAGCAGCCAAACTAGCGGGGGGTTTGAGTACAATGAGCAGTTCTTC.

The V gene is TRBV24-1, the J gene TRBJ2-3; 12 bases map to TRBD2. From germline, CDR1 is KGHDR and CDR2 SFDVKD. The CDR3 is 19 amino acids. Unmatched junction bases numbered 14, after V lost 4 bases and J lost 4 bases. DNA for the CDR3: TGTGCCACCAGTGACCCCGGGAGACTAGCGGGAGCGCGGGCAGATACGCAGTATTTT. This sequence encodes CATSDPGRLAGARADTQYF.

V is TRBV5-1 and J is TRBJ1-4; TRBD1 aligns across 11 bases. The trim removed 0 bases at V and 8 bases at J, leaving 9 bases unmatched. The CDR3 length is 17 residues. Germline lookup yields CDR1 SGHRS and CDR2 YFSETQ. In nucleotides, the CDR3 is TGCGCCAGCAGCTTGGGCGGGGCCGGGACAGGGGGAGAAAAACTGTTTTTT. Protein product: CASSLGGAGTGGEKLFF.

The rearrangement links TRBV12-3 or TRBV12-4 to TRBJ1-2; D gene unclear. Trimming removed 6 bases from V and 2 bases from J, with 10 bases in between. The length of the CDR3 is 13 residues. CDR3 sequence (DNA): TGTGCCAGCAGCTCACCAGTGAACTATGGCTACACCTTC. As protein: CASSSPVNYGYTF.

This chain connects TRBV7-9 to TRBJ2-7, with TRBD1 identical over 9 bases. CDR1 is SEHNR, CDR2 FQNEAQ, per germline (reference sequence). The trim removed 5 bases at V and 3 bases at J, leaving 17 bases unmatched. The CDR3 sequence is 18 residues long. The CDR3 DNA follows: TGTGCCAGCAGCCCTGGGACAGGGCATGGACTATCGGGCTACGAGCAGTACGTC. This sequence encodes CASSPGTGHGLSGYEQYV.

The chain recombines TRBV5-4 with TRBJ2-1, with 8 bases matching TRBD1. With 1 base clipped from V and 7 bases from J, the junction kept 10 bases outside the gene matches. The CDR3 totals 16 residues. The germline CDR1 and CDR2 sequences are SGHNT and YYREEE (reference sequence). CDR3 nucleotides: TGTGCCAGCAGCTTGTTTGTGGCAGGGGGCACGAATGAGCAGTTCTTC. Its protein product is CASSLFVAGGTNEQFF.

The chain uses TRBV6-2 or TRBV6-3 and TRBJ2-5; 12 bases are shared with TRBD2. This CDR3 is built from 15 residues. After removal of 7 bases from V and 5 bases from J, the junction contained 8 bases not matched to a gene. Germline lookup yields CDR1 MNHEY and CDR2 SVGEGT. For the CDR3, the DNA is TGTGCCAGCACCCCGACTAGCGGGAGTTGGGAGACCCAGTACTTC. It translates to CASTPTSGSWETQYF.

The chain employs TRBV7-2 and TRBJ1-3; no clear D. The germline V and J ends were trimmed by 5 bases and 0 bases, with 11 bases remaining between them. This CDR3 is built from 15 residues. Germline loops: CDR1 SGHTA, CDR2 FQGNSA. This CDR3 reads CASSQQQISGNTIYF. In nucleotides, the CDR3 is TGTGCCAGCAGCCAACAGCAGATCTCTGGAAACACCATATATTTT.

This chain joins TRBV2 and TRBJ1-2; D possibly corresponds to TRBD1 (5 bases). The V end was cut by 6 bases, the J end by 4 bases, with 15 bases between. CDR3 length: 14 amino acids. The germline CDR1 and CDR2 sequences are SNHLY and FYNNEI. DNA of the CDR3: TGTGCCAGCAGGTTAGGAGGGGAAGGCTATGGCTACACCTTC. Translated: CASRLGGEGYGYTF.

The CDR3 nucleotides read TGTGCCAGTTCCCAAATTTGGGCGGGAGGCGGCAATGAGCAGTTCTTC. Its translation is CASSQIWAGGGNEQFF. The V gene is TRBV19, the J gene TRBJ2-1; TRBD2 matches at 8 bases. Unmatched junction bases numbered 15, after V lost 8 bases and J lost 6 bases. Germline-derived CDR1 and CDR2 are LNHDA and SQIVND (reference sequence). The CDR3 contains 16 residues.